The 5 T cell receptor beta chains below were found in one sample sequenced in a study of blood T cell repertoires in COVID-19. TCRdb's table, derived via immunoSEQ multiplex PCR, lists solely in-frame clones and lacks some. The sample records 95,000 to 150,000 clones, around 76% being singletons. Sequenced input: peripheral blood. All receptors come from a man in his 70s with acute or convalescent COVID-19.

V gene TRBV7-3 combines with J gene TRBJ2-2, with a weak D call TRBD2 (6 bases). Trimming left V 0 bases short and J 5 bases short, with 13 bases between. Germline CDR1 reads SGHTA; CDR2 reads FQGTGA. This CDR3 spans 16 amino acids. The CDR3 DNA follows: TGTGCCAGCAGCTTAACCGCTCAGGGAGGTACCGGGGAGCTGTTTTTT. It encodes CASSLTAQGGTGELFF.

The sample holds a few counts of this clone. The chain uses TRBV7-3 and TRBJ1-2; maybe TRBD1 (6 bases). CDR1 SGHTA and CDR2 FQGTGA come from the germline V gene. The V end lost 4 bases, the J end lost 8 bases, and 20 bases lay between the germline ends. The CDR3 has 15 residues. Here the CDR3 DNA reads TGTGCCAGCAGCTCCACAGGGAGTCCCAGCCAGGGCTACACCTTC. Translating it yields CASSSTGSPSQGYTF.

The rearrangement joins TRBV4-3 to TRBJ1-2; D gene unclear. Trimming removed 0 bases at V and 4 bases at J, with 6 bases between. The CDR3 runs to 13 residues. Germline CDR1 is LGHNA and CDR2 is YSLEER. The CDR3 nucleotides are TGCGCCAGCAGCCAAGATGTTCTCTATGGCTACACCTTC. Translating gives CASSQDVLYGYTF.

V is TRBV9 and J is TRBJ2-7; 9 bases line up with TRBD1. With V trimmed by 2 bases and J by 3 bases, 3 bases remained unmatched. This CDR3 is built from 14 residues. From germline, CDR1 is SGDLS and CDR2 YYNGEE. In DNA, the CDR3 is TGTGCCAGCAGCGTCGGGACAGGGTTCTACGAGCAGTACTTC. Translated: CASSVGTGFYEQYF.

The V call is TRBV6-5, the J call TRBJ1-6; D is perhaps TRBD1 (5 bases). The CDR3 is 16 residues long. V lost 2 bases, J lost 0 bases, and 8 bases lay in between. The germline V gene encodes CDR1 MNHEY and CDR2 SVGAGI. The CDR3: CASSYGGDSYNSPLHF. The DNA of the CDR3 is TGTGCCAGCAGTTACGGAGGGGACTCCTATAATTCACCCCTCCACTTT.